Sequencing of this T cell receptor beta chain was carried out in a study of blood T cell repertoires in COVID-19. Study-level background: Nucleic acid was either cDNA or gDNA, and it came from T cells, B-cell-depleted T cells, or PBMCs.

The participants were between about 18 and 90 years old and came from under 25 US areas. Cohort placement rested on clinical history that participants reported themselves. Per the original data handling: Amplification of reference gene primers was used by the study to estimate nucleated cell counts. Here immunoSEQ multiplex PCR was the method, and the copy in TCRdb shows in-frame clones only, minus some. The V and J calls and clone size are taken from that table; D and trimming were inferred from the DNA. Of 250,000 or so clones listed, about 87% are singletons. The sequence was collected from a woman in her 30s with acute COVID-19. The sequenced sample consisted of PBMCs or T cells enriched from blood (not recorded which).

The CDR3 sequence is CASSVDREAEAFF. The CDR3 DNA reads as TGCGCCAGCAGTGTGGACAGGGAGGCTGAAGCTTTCTTT. The chain joins TRBV10-1 to TRBJ1-1; 8 nucleotides agree with TRBD1. The germline gives CDR1 WNHNN, CDR2 SYGVQD (reference sequence). This CDR3 has 13 amino acids. With V trimmed by 4 bases and J by 6 bases, 4 bases remained unmatched.